This is a list of T cell receptor beta chains from one sample in a study of T cell responses to AZD1222 COVID-19 vaccine. The data were produced by immunoSEQ multiplex PCR, yet TCRdb's version contains in-frame clones alone and is incomplete. The sample contains 69,000 or so clones, roughly 91% of which appear only once. Sequencing was performed on peripheral blood, taken 28 days after the second dose of the MenACWY control vaccine. The receptors shown here come from an adult who received the MenACWY meningococcal vaccine as a control. The CDR3 runs from the conserved cysteine through the conserved F or W. The D gene is left open where the match is weak. A row's size may be missing; if present it is once, few, many or a size class.

TGTGCCACCAGTGATTTTGGAGAACCCCACGAGCAGTACTTC,CATSDFGEPHEQYF,-,TRBJ2-7,TRBV24-1,-
TGTGCCACCCAAACTGGACAAATTAGCAATCAGCCCCAGCATTTT,CATQTGQISNQPQHF,-,TRBJ1-5,TRBV19,-
TGTGCCAGCAGTACCCCTAGCGGGAGGAACAACGAGCAGTACTTC,CASSTPSGRNNEQYF,TRBD2,TRBJ2-7,TRBV28,-
TGTGCCAGTAGTCACCCTAGCGATCGCACAGATACGCAGTATTTT,CASSHPSDRTDTQYF,-,TRBJ2-3,TRBV19,-
TGCGCCAGCAGCTTGGATCAAGGGTGGACCTACGAGCAGTACTTC,CASSLDQGWTYEQYF,-,TRBJ2-7,TRBV5-1,-
TGTGCCAGCAGTCCCGACAGGATAACCGACACCGGGGAGCTGTTTTTT,CASSPDRITDTGELFF,-,TRBJ2-2,TRBV6-2/TRBV6-3,-
TGTGCCAGCAGCCGCACTGGGGGGGCTGGAAACACCATATATTTT,CASSRTGGAGNTIYF,-,TRBJ1-3,TRBV28,few
TGTGCCAGCAGCTCGAGGGCGGGGGACCACTACAATGAGCAGTTCTTC,CASSSRAGDHYNEQFF,TRBD2,TRBJ2-1,TRBV7-2,once
TGTGCCAGCAGCTTCGACGTGGGGGAGCTGTTTTTT,CASSFDVGELFF,-,TRBJ2-2,TRBV7-9,-
TGTGCCAGCAGTCAGGGGGCCGTCGTGTCTGAAGCTTTCTTT,CASSQGAVVSEAFF,TRBD1,TRBJ1-1,TRBV6-5,few
TGCGCCAGCAGCTTGGGGACTAGCGGGAGACCAGATACGCAGTATTTT,CASSLGTSGRPDTQYF,TRBD2,TRBJ2-3,TRBV5-1,-
TGCAGCGTCCAGTTTGACAGTCACACTGAAGCTTTCTTT,CSVQFDSHTEAFF,-,TRBJ1-1,TRBV29-1,-
TGTGCCAGTAGTCCAAGGACAGGCCCTAATGAAAAACTGTTTTTT,CASSPRTGPNEKLFF,TRBD1,TRBJ1-4,TRBV19,once
TGTGCCAGCAGCCAGGGCCAAAACTATGGCTACACCTTC,CASSQGQNYGYTF,-,TRBJ1-2,TRBV7-3,-
TGTGCCAGCAGCGTAGGAACTGGAAACACCATATATTTT,CASSVGTGNTIYF,-,TRBJ1-3,TRBV9,-
TGTGCCAGCAGCTTAGGGGGGACCTACTATCCGCAGTATTTT,CASSLGGTYYPQYF,-,TRBJ2-3,TRBV7-2,medium-sized
TGTGCCAGCAGCTTAGCTGGGTACGAAAATGAAAAACTGTTTTTT,CASSLAGYENEKLFF,-,TRBJ1-4,TRBV7-8,-
TGTGCCAGCAGAAAGGGACTGCCGGTGGAGGAGCAGTTCTTC,CASRKGLPVEEQFF,-,TRBJ2-1,TRBV7-2,-
TGTGCCAGCAGGCCTAGGGGACCCCTCCTAGGCTACACCTTC,CASRPRGPLLGYTF,-,TRBJ1-2,TRBV28,-
TGTGCCAGCAGCGCCCCCCAGACGGCCAGGGGCGCTGAAGCTTTCTTT,CASSAPQTARGAEAFF,-,TRBJ1-1,TRBV7-9,-
TGTGCCAGCAGTTTTACTAGCGAGAGCACAGATACGCAGTATTTT,CASSFTSESTDTQYF,TRBD2,TRBJ2-3,TRBV6-5,-
TGTGCCTGGAGTGGGCCGACAGGGGATGGCTACACCTTC,CAWSGPTGDGYTF,TRBD1,TRBJ1-2,TRBV30,few
TGTGCCAGGACCCATCGCGGAGGGGAGCAGTTCTTC,CARTHRGGEQFF,-,TRBJ2-1,TRBV19,-
TGTGCCAGCACAGCGGACGGGGGCGGAAATCAGCCCCAGCATTTT,CASTADGGGNQPQHF,-,TRBJ1-5,TRBV27,-
TGTGCCAGCAGCCCTACAGACATCACTGAAGCTTTCTTT,CASSPTDITEAFF,-,TRBJ1-1,TRBV3-1/TRBV3-2,once
TGCGCCAGCAGCTTGGTATTGGGGTTTGGCTACACCTTC,CASSLVLGFGYTF,-,TRBJ1-2,TRBV5-1,once
TGTGCCAGCAGCCAACTGACAGGGCTCCAAGAGACCCAGTACTTC,CASSQLTGLQETQYF,TRBD1,TRBJ2-5,TRBV3-1/TRBV3-2,-
TGTGCCAGCAGGGGGGAAGGGACAGGGCAAGAGACCCAGTACTTC,CASRGEGTGQETQYF,TRBD1,TRBJ2-5,TRBV28,-
TGTGCCAGCAGTAAGAGCTCCTACGAGCAGTACTTC,CASSKSSYEQYF,-,TRBJ2-7,TRBV6-5,-
TGTGCCAGTAGGGCCTCCGGGACATATAATTCACCCCTCCACTTT,CASRASGTYNSPLHF,-,TRBJ1-6,TRBV19,few
TGTGCCATCAGTGGGGATTCGAATCAGCCCCAGCATTTT,CAISGDSNQPQHF,-,TRBJ1-5,TRBV10-3,-
TGTGCCTGGAGTCCCCCCCCCTTGCTGGGAGGGGCCACTTTTAATGAAAAACTGTTTTTT,CAWSPPPLLGGATFNEKLFF,-,TRBJ1-4,TRBV30,-
TGTGCCAGCAGCCGGGAAATTAGGAATGGCTACACCTTC,CASSREIRNGYTF,-,TRBJ1-2,TRBV2,-
TGTGCCAGCAGCCCCCGGGACAGAGACAATGAGCAGTTCTTC,CASSPRDRDNEQFF,TRBD1,TRBJ2-1,TRBV13,few
TGTGCCACCCGACAGGGGTACGGAAACACCATATATTTT,CATRQGYGNTIYF,TRBD1,TRBJ1-3,TRBV2,-
TGTGCCAGCAGTCTTCGACCGGTCTCTGGAAACACCATATATTTT,CASSLRPVSGNTIYF,-,TRBJ1-3,TRBV6-5,once
TGTGCCATCAGTGAGTCGAGCAGGGAAGTTGAAAAACTGTTTTTT,CAISESSREVEKLFF,-,TRBJ1-4,TRBV10-3,-
TGCGCCAGCAGCTTCGATAGGGGAAGAGGCGAGCAGTTCTTC,CASSFDRGRGEQFF,-,TRBJ2-1,TRBV5-1,-
TGTGCCATCACAGGACAGGGATACGAGCAGTACTTC,CAITGQGYEQYF,TRBD1,TRBJ2-7,TRBV10-3,-
TGTGCCAGTAATGGGGCCCGCGGACAGGGACCCAATCAGCCCCAGCATTTT,CASNGARGQGPNQPQHF,TRBD1,TRBJ1-5,TRBV19,-
TGTGCCACTCTGCTAGCGGCCTCCTACGAGCAGTACTTC,CATLLAASYEQYF,TRBD2,TRBJ2-7,TRBV6-4,-
TGTGCCAGCTCCTTTGGGGTGAACACCGGGGAGCTGTTTTTT,CASSFGVNTGELFF,-,TRBJ2-2,TRBV27,-
TGTGCCAGCAGTCTGGGCCTTCCCAGCTCCTATAATTCACCCCTCCACTTT,CASSLGLPSSYNSPLHF,-,TRBJ1-6,TRBV6-6,-
TGTGCCAGCAGCTTGATGGGGACTCCTAACTATGGCTACACCTTC,CASSLMGTPNYGYTF,-,TRBJ1-2,TRBV5-6,-
TGCGCCAGCAGCTTGGACAGACAGGGCGTGAATTCACCCCTCCACTTT,CASSLDRQGVNSPLHF,TRBD1,TRBJ1-6,TRBV5-1,-
TGTGCCAGCAGCCAGGTAGGGGGCTCAGAGACCCAGTACTTC,CASSQVGGSETQYF,TRBD1,TRBJ2-5,TRBV3-1/TRBV3-2,-
TGTGCCAGTAGTATGGTCGGGGCTTCCTACGAGCAGTACTTC,CASSMVGASYEQYF,-,TRBJ2-7,TRBV19,-
TGTGCCATCAGTGGGGGGGAGGGAAACATTCAGTACTTC,CAISGGEGNIQYF,TRBD2,TRBJ2-4,TRBV10-3,-
TGCGCCAGCAGCGCCAGGTTGAACACCGGGGAGCTGTTTTTT,CASSARLNTGELFF,-,TRBJ2-2,TRBV4-3,-
TGTGCCAGCAGTCCGGGAGGCAATCAGCCCCAGCATTTT,CASSPGGNQPQHF,-,TRBJ1-5,TRBV12-3/TRBV12-4,-
TGTGCCAGCAGTCCCCTCGACCGTCAAGGTGGCTACACCTTC,CASSPLDRQGGYTF,-,TRBJ1-2,TRBV28,-